Following are 22 T cell receptor beta chains from one sample sequenced in a study of T cell repertoires in cytomegalovirus infection. These receptors have no identified antigens. TCRdb analysed the reads with MiXCR anew, one entry per CDR3 protein. The sample holds 370,000 or so distinct CDR3 sequences, roughly 36% seen once. Source: cultured PBMCs, taken from culture after CMV antigen stimulation. These receptors all come from a human donor in good health (CMV status not recorded). Some clones in this sample may be carry-over from other donors' samples.

J is TRBJ2-4 and V is TRBV7-2; 10 bases match TRBD2. Trimming took 5 bases from V and 1 from J; bases not matched to a gene: 5. This CDR3 is built from 16 residues. The germline gives CDR1 SGHTA, CDR2 FQGNSA. The CDR3 protein is CASSPPGLAAKNIQYF. The CDR3 DNA is TGTGCCAGCAGCCCGCCGGGACTAGCGGCCAAAAACATTCAGTACTTC.

The rearrangement joins TRBV14 to TRBJ2-1, with 7 positions matching TRBD2. CDR3 size: 16 residues. Losses at the gene ends were 0 bases for V and 5 bases for J; bases not matched to a gene: 7. Germline CDR1 and CDR2: SGHDN and FVKESK. The CDR3 DNA follows: TGTGCCAGCAGCCAAGAAACAGCGGGGATTGACAATGAGCAGTTCTTC. Its translation is CASSQETAGIDNEQFF.

This clonotype has just a few counts. The chain carries TRBV7-2 and TRBJ2-1, with TRBD2 identical over 9 bases. Trimming cost V 5 bases and J 9 bases; bases outside gene matches: 8. This CDR3 has 14 amino acids. Germline V gene lookup returns CDR1 SGHTA and CDR2 FQGNSA. CDR3 protein: CASSAGLASSEQFF. The CDR3 nucleotides read TGTGCCAGCAGCGCGGGACTAGCTTCCAGTGAGCAGTTCTTC.

CDR3 protein: CASSLRSGRAFNEQFF. The CDR3 DNA follows: TGTGCCAGCAGCCTAAGGAGCGGGAGGGCCTTCAATGAGCAGTTCTTC. The chain recombines TRBV7-9 with TRBJ2-1, with 10 bases matching TRBD2. V shed 5 bases, J shed 6 bases, and the junction held 10 bases outside the gene matches. This CDR3 has 16 amino acids. Germline assignment: CDR1 SEHNR and CDR2 FQNEAQ (reference sequence).

The chain has TRBV27 and TRBJ1-1; unclear D gene. The CDR3 consists of 15 residues. The germline gives CDR1 MNHEY, CDR2 SMNVEV (reference sequence). Trimming stripped 5 bases from V and 1 base from J, with 14 bases between. The CDR3 spells CASSRLGRTNTEAFF. The CDR3 nucleotides read TGTGCCAGCAGTCGCTTGGGAAGGACGAACACTGAAGCTTTCTTT.

As for this clonotype: Given a much more abundant clone one base away, this may be a read error. The V and J genes are TRBV7-2 and TRBJ1-5; D perhaps matches TRBD1 (5 bases). Germline loops: CDR1 SGHTA, CDR2 FQGNSA. The CDR3 length is 15 residues. The DNA of the CDR3 is TGTGCCGGCAGCTTGCAACCACAGGGCAATCAGCCCCAGCATTTT. Its translation is CAGSLQPQGNQPQHF.

The CDR3: CASSRTGQGADYTF. Written as DNA, the CDR3 is TGTGCCAGCAGCAGAACCGGACAGGGGGCTGACTACACCTTC. This chain uses TRBV2 with TRBJ1-2, with 11 positions matching TRBD1. The V and J ends lost 6 bases and 10 bases, in that order; junction bases with no gene match: 10. Germline V lookup: CDR1 SNHLY, CDR2 FYNNEI. CDR3 length: 14 residues.

Only a few counts were recorded for this clonotype. The V and J genes are TRBV14 and TRBJ2-7, with D possibly TRBD2 on 5 matching bases. V was trimmed by 1 base and J by 6 bases, leaving 10 bases between them. In germline, CDR1 is SGHDN, CDR2 FVKESK. This CDR3 region has 13 residues. CDR3 amino acids: CASSQGTRGEQYF. CDR3 DNA sequence: TGTGCCAGCAGCCAAGGGACTCGGGGCGAGCAGTACTTC.

This clonotype has a handful of counts. The V and J genes are TRBV6-8 and TRBJ2-7, with TRBD1 matching 9 bases. The CDR3 has 14 residues. Looked up from germline, CDR1 is MNHGY and CDR2 is SAAAGT. Losses at the gene ends were 6 bases for V and 2 bases for J; bases not matched to a gene: 5. The CDR3 nucleotides are TGTGCCAGCAGGGGGACAGGGAGAACCTACGAGCAGTACTTC. It translates to CASRGTGRTYEQYF.

The rearrangement uses TRBV20-1 and TRBJ2-1; D possibly corresponds to TRBD1 (5 bases). The CDR3 length is 13 residues. CDR1 is DFQATT, CDR2 SNEGSKA, per germline (reference sequence). Trimming cost V 6 bases and J 9 bases, with 18 bases left between them. This CDR3 is CSAPRGYMVEQFF. CDR3 sequence (DNA): TGCAGTGCCCCTAGGGGTTATATGGTTGAGCAGTTCTTC.

CDR3 sequence: CASSELLGSLGETQYF. CDR3 nucleotides: TGTGCCAGCAGCGAGCTCCTGGGGTCTCTTGGGGAGACCCAGTACTTC. This sequence joins TRBV11-2 and TRBJ2-5, with D unresolved. Germline CDR1 SGHAT, CDR2 FQNNGV. The CDR3 covers 16 residues. V lost 5 bases and J 5 bases, leaving 21 bases between the germline ends.

V and J are TRBV12-3 or TRBV12-4 and TRBJ1-5, with 8 positions matching TRBD1. V gave up 5 bases and J gave up 8 bases; unmatched junction bases: 8. The CDR3 has 14 amino acids. The CDR3 is CASSLRTGKEPQHF. Here the CDR3 DNA reads TGTGCCAGCAGTCTAAGGACAGGGAAGGAGCCCCAGCATTTT.

The chain uses TRBV29-1 and TRBJ2-1; D gene unclear. Trimming took off 8 bases at V and 3 bases at J, with 17 bases between the two ends. CDR3 length: 14 residues. The V gene's germline CDR1 is SQVTM and CDR2 ANQGSEA. The DNA of the CDR3 is TGCAGCTCCCGAACGGAACCAAACTACAATGAGCAGTTCTTC. Translation: CSSRTEPNYNEQFF.

This rearrangement joins TRBV7-2 to TRBJ2-3, with TRBD2 matching 8 bases. The CDR3 length is 16 residues. Germline V lookup: CDR1 SGHTA, CDR2 FQGNSA. The J segment lost 4 bases and the V segment lost 5 bases, leaving 11 bases of the junction unmatched. The CDR3 sequence: CASSPQSGRVADTQYF. Written as DNA, the CDR3 is TGTGCCAGCAGCCCCCAGAGCGGGAGAGTGGCAGATACGCAGTATTTT.

This rearrangement joins TRBV28 to TRBJ2-7, with 9 bases fitting TRBD1. This CDR3 comprises 15 residues. Germline CDR1 is MDHEN and CDR2 is SYDVKM. J gave up 1 base and V 6 bases, and 7 bases lay outside the gene matches. In DNA form, the CDR3 reads TGTGCCAGCAGCCCGATCGGGACAGGGTCCTACGAGCAGTACTTC. This encodes CASSPIGTGSYEQYF.

In its sample, this clonotype was seen many times. V and J are TRBV12-3 or TRBV12-4 and TRBJ2-2; possible D gene TRBD1, 6 bases. The CDR3 totals 16 residues. The V and J ends lost 4 bases and 1 base respectively, with 13 bases between them. CDR3 sequence: CASSWDTRVNTGELFF. The DNA for the CDR3 is TGTGCCAGCAGTTGGGACACTCGAGTGAACACCGGGGAGCTGTTTTTT.

The genes are TRBV6-2 or TRBV6-3 and TRBJ2-6; D unclear. The CDR3 is 15 amino acids. Germline values: CDR1 MNHEY, CDR2 SVGEGT. Trimming pared 2 bases from V and 2 bases from J, leaving 7 bases between. CDR3 DNA sequence: TGTGCCAGCAGTTACGTACGGGCTGGGGCCAACGTCCTGACTTTC. It translates to CASSYVRAGANVLTF.

This clonotype was detected only once. The V and J genes are TRBV19 and TRBJ1-5; the D gene is possibly TRBD1 (5 bases). The CDR3 is made up of 14 amino acids. Trimming left V 6 bases short and J 5 bases short, with 14 bases between. CDR1 and CDR2 (germline): LNHDA, SQIVND (reference sequence). For the CDR3, the DNA is TGTGCCAGTAGGGGTGTAGGGGTCCATCAGCCCCAGCATTTT. It is translated as CASRGVGVHQPQHF.

This clonotype was detected only a few times. This chain uses TRBV27 with TRBJ1-2; D gene ambiguous. V lost 2 bases to trimming and J lost 3 bases, with 7 bases between them. Germline lookup yields CDR1 MNHEY and CDR2 SMNVEV (reference sequence). This CDR3 has 13 residues. CDR3 amino acids: CASSLSVDYGYTF. The DNA for the CDR3 is TGTGCCAGCAGTTTAAGTGTAGACTATGGCTACACCTTC.

This clonotype was seen just once. The CDR3 DNA follows: TGTGCCAGCGGACAGGTTAATGAAAAACTGTTTTTT. This gives the protein CASGQVNEKLFF. This chain connects TRBV25-1 to TRBJ1-4; TRBD1 agrees at 7 bases. V shed 8 bases, J shed 4 bases, and the junction held 1 base outside the gene matches. In germline, CDR1 is MGHDK, CDR2 SYGVNS. This CDR3 region has 12 residues.

The rearrangement uses TRBV20-1 and TRBJ2-3; 8 bases map to TRBD2. J lost 5 bases, V lost 7 bases, and 8 bases had no gene match. In germline, CDR1 is DFQATT, CDR2 SNEGSKA (reference sequence). This CDR3 region has 13 residues. In DNA form, the CDR3 reads TGCAGTGTATTCGCGGGAGGTCTAGATACGCAGTATTTT. Its protein is CSVFAGGLDTQYF.

This clonotype was seen more than once but under ten times. The rearrangement links TRBV6-2 or TRBV6-3 to TRBJ2-7, with 11 positions matching TRBD2. The trim removed 6 bases at V and 3 bases at J, leaving 13 bases unmatched. This CDR3 is built from 17 residues. Germline CDR1 reads MNHEY; CDR2 reads SVGEGT. The CDR3 sequence: CASSQNVLAGANYEQYV. For the CDR3, the DNA is TGTGCCAGCAGCCAAAACGTACTAGCGGGAGCGAACTACGAGCAGTACGTC.